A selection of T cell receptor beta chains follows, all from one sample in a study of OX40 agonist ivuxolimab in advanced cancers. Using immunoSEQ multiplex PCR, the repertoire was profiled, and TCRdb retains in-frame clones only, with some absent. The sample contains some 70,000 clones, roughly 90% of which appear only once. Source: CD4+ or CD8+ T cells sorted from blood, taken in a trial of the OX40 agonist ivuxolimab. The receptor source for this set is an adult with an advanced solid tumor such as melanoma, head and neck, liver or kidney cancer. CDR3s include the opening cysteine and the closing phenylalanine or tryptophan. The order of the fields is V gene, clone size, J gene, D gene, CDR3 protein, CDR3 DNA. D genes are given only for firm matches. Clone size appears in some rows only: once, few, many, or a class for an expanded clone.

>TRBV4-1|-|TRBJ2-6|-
CASSQDPRSGANVLTF
TGCGCCAGCAGCCAAGACCCCCGTTCTGGGGCCAACGTCCTGACTTTC
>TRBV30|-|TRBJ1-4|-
CAWSPGTGNEKLFF
TGTGCCTGGAGTCCCGGGACGGGGAATGAAAAACTGTTTTTT
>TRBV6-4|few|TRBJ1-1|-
CASSTDSFTEAFF
TGTGCCAGCAGCACTGACAGCTTTACTGAAGCTTTCTTT
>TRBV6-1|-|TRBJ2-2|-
CASSPRGILTGELFF
TGTGCCAGCAGCCCAAGAGGGATCCTCACCGGGGAGCTGTTTTTT
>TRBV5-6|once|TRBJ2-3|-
CASSSPGIHTQYF
TGTGCCAGCAGCTCCCCTGGTATCCATACGCAGTATTTT
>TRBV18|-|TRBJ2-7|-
CASSLPGRSYEQYF
TGTGCCAGCTCACTTCCGGGACGGTCCTACGAGCAGTACTTC
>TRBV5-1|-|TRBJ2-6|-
CASTQGSLSGANVLTF
TGCGCCAGCACCCAGGGTTCCCTCTCTGGGGCCAACGTCCTGACTTTC
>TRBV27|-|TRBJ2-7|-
CASSLDQGSSYEQYF
TGTGCCAGCAGTTTAGACCAGGGTAGCTCCTACGAGCAGTACTTC
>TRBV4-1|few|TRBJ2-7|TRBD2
CASSRSGGGSSYEQYF
TGCGCCAGCAGCCGTTCTGGGGGGGGTTCCTCCTACGAGCAGTACTTC
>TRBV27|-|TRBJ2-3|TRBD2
CASSEGFGRTDTQYF
TGTGCCAGCAGTGAAGGTTTCGGGAGGACAGATACGCAGTATTTT
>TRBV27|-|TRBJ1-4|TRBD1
CASSLGQGGYEKLFF
TGTGCCAGCAGTTTAGGACAGGGGGGTTATGAAAAACTGTTTTTT
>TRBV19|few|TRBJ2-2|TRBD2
CASTRTSGMSGELFF
TGTGCCAGTACGCGGACTAGCGGGATGTCCGGGGAGCTGTTTTTT
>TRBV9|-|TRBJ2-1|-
CASSAPGVKAGNEQFF
TGTGCCAGCAGCGCGCCGGGGGTGAAGGCGGGGAATGAGCAGTTCTTC
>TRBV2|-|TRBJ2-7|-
CASRRTETSYEQYF
TGTGCCAGCAGGAGGACAGAGACCTCCTACGAGCAGTACTTC